This T cell receptor beta chain was identified in a study of cytomegalovirus exposure and HLA in healthy donors. General study findings and limits: Among the most significant clusters, several appeared linked to common viral pathogens in a later analysis. CMV serostatus was the only recorded immune exposure for donors.

PCR amplification relied on 60 Vbeta primers (plus 13 Jbeta primers). Some clones are missing from TCRdb's copy, which holds only in-frame ones; the method was immunoSEQ multiplex PCR. Of 120,000 to 150,000 clones detected, 64% appear once; the ten largest clones hold 2.5% to 3.5%. Trimming at V came to 5 bases and at J to 6 bases, leaving 13 bases not matched to a gene. Germline V gene data show CDR1 as SQVTM and CDR2 as ANQGSEA. The CDR3 contains 16 residues. Donors had nominal health at sampling but likely had unrecorded immune exposures. Points on this clone: Its antigen is still unknown.

The receptor's source is a woman in her 30s in good health and CMV-seropositive. This chain links TRBV29-1 with TRBJ1-1; TRBD1 matches at 12 bases. Source material: PBMCs. This chain's CDR3 is CSVPGPVGQGASEAFF. The CDR3 DNA reads TGCAGCGTTCCTGGACCCGTGGGACAGGGGGCCTCTGAAGCTTTCTTT.